This is a list of T cell receptor beta chains from one sample in a study of T-cell memory formation after mild COVID-19. MiXCR, run by TCRdb on the 5' RACE reads, gives a single entry per CDR3 protein. The data show about 560,000 distinct CDR3 sequences, 15% to 20% seen once. The material sequenced was PBMCs or a T cell subset sorted from them (not recorded which). Receptors were obtained from an adult woman who had mild COVID-19 (a few samples of this study predate the infection). Cell type and time point are not known. The CDR3 runs from the conserved cysteine through the conserved F or W. The order of the fields is CDR3 length, clone size, V gene, J gene, D gene, CDR3 protein, CDR3 DNA. The D gene is left open where the match is weak. Only part of the rows carry a size: once, few, many, or a class if the clone is expanded.

14	-	TRBV24-1	TRBJ2-7	-	CATSYPLFSYEQYF	TGTGCCACCAGTTATCCTCTGTTCTCCTACGAGCAGTACTTC
13	-	TRBV20-1	TRBJ1-1	-	CSAPWGMNTEAFF	TGCAGTGCCCCTTGGGGGATGAACACTGAAGCTTTCTTT
16	few	TRBV19	TRBJ2-1	-	CASSIWGDPSYNEQFF	TGTGCCAGTAGTATATGGGGCGACCCCTCCTACAATGAGCAGTTCTTC
14	-	TRBV7-2	TRBJ2-1	-	CASSLGKSYNEQFF	TGTGCCAGCAGCTTAGGGAAATCCTACAATGAGCAGTTCTTC
11	few	TRBV6-5	TRBJ2-1	TRBD1	CASTTRDRQFF	TGTGCCAGCACTACACGGGACAGGCAGTTCTTC
15	-	TRBV5-1	TRBJ2-5	TRBD2	CASSGSSGGFETQYF	TGCGCCAGCAGTGGAAGTAGCGGGGGGTTTGAGACCCAGTACTTC
15	few	TRBV10-3	TRBJ2-7	-	CAISVDPGEGDEQYF	TGTGCCATCAGTGTGGATCCAGGGGAGGGGGACGAGCAGTACTTC
15	few	TRBV5-4	TRBJ2-1	TRBD1	CASSKTGPSYNEQFF	TGTGCCAGCAGCAAGACAGGGCCATCCTACAATGAGCAGTTCTTC
15	-	TRBV5-1	TRBJ1-1	TRBD1	CASSSSGTAYTEAFF	TGCGCCAGCAGTTCCTCCGGGACAGCTTACACTGAAGCTTTCTTT
19	-	TRBV6-2/TRBV6-3	TRBJ2-5	-	CASSYPLRISGTSRETQYF	TGTGCCAGCAGTTACCCTCTACGTATCTCCGGGACCTCTCGGGAGACCCAGTACTTC
14	-	TRBV29-1	TRBJ1-1	TRBD1	CSVVRTGKNTEAFF	TGCAGCGTTGTGAGGACAGGGAAGAACACTGAAGCTTTCTTT
15	few	TRBV5-1	TRBJ2-1	TRBD2	CASRQNGEGTNEQFF	TGCGCCAGCAGACAGAACGGGGAGGGAACCAATGAGCAGTTCTTC
17	-	TRBV12-3/TRBV12-4	TRBJ2-1	TRBD2	CASSRSGGAGDYNEQFF	TGTGCCAGCAGTCGCAGCGGGGGGGCCGGAGACTACAATGAGCAGTTCTTC
17	-	TRBV11-2	TRBJ2-2	TRBD1	CASSPIRQGLNTGELFF	TGTGCCAGCAGCCCGATCCGACAGGGCTTGAACACCGGGGAGCTGTTTTTT
15	-	TRBV9	TRBJ1-3	-	CASSEDWGLWDTIYF	TGTGCCAGCAGCGAAGACTGGGGGCTCTGGGACACCATATATTTT
15	few	TRBV4-3	TRBJ2-3	TRBD1	CASSQTGTGYDTQYF	TGCGCCAGCAGCCAGACCGGGACAGGGTATGATACGCAGTATTTT
12	-	TRBV4-1	TRBJ2-2	-	CASSRVPGELFF	TGCGCCAGCAGCCGCGTACCCGGGGAGCTGTTTTTT
16	-	TRBV7-9	TRBJ2-1	-	CASSQPQESSYNEQFF	TGTGCCAGCAGCCAACCGCAGGAGTCCTCCTACAATGAGCAGTTCTTC
16	-	TRBV27	TRBJ2-3	TRBD1	CASSPFSGGSSDTQYF	TGTGCCAGCAGTCCCTTTTCAGGGGGCTCTTCAGATACGCAGTATTTT
12	few	TRBV18	TRBJ2-5	-	CASSPRPETQYF	TGTGCCAGCTCACCACGGCCAGAGACCCAGTACTTC
14	few	TRBV29-1	TRBJ1-4	TRBD1	CSVRSGTGDEKLFF	TGCAGCGTTCGCTCCGGGACAGGAGATGAAAAACTGTTTTTT
13	-	TRBV6-2/TRBV6-3	TRBJ2-5	-	CASSHVTQETQYF	TGTGCCAGCAGTCATGTGACACAAGAGACCCAGTACTTC
13	few	TRBV7-9	TRBJ2-5	-	CASSLVVEETQYF	TGTGCCAGCAGCTTAGTAGTAGAAGAGACCCAGTACTTC
15	-	TRBV3-1	TRBJ2-1	TRBD2	CASSQDPAGTGEQFF	TGTGCCAGCAGCCAAGATCCAGCGGGGACGGGTGAGCAGTTCTTC
15	many	TRBV7-9	TRBJ2-7	-	CASRAQGSTSYEQYF	TGTGCCAGCAGAGCCCAGGGGTCAACTTCCTACGAGCAGTACTTC